This TCR beta chain emerged from a study of beta chain features in type 1 diabetes (dated by TCRdb to the late 2010s). A note on the overall study: Patients and healthy donors did not differ in mean age, gender distribution, total cell number or subset yield. Across all samples, 107,917,701 sorted cells were examined, and cell number per subset correlated strongly with RNA yield. The study compared the TCRB repertoires of sorted circulating CD4+ T cell subsets in recently diagnosed type 1 diabetes patients with those in matched healthy donors. Regulatory and stem cell-like memory subsets were isolated from only 8 patients and about eight healthy donors, whereas naive and central memory subsets came from all 30 or so donors. General findings and caveats noted by the study authors: Naive, central memory and regulatory TCRB repertoires appeared to be more similar among patients than among healthy donors. PCR might favor shorter templates, but patient and control samples were amplified and corrected together, so any skew would affect both groups equally. HLA sub-analyses involved small numbers of individuals, so any influence of HLA type on TCRB rearrangement remained unresolved. A moderate but significant shortening of TCRB CDR3 length was observed in type 1 diabetes patients in all four CD4+ subsets. Because cDNA rather than genomic DNA was sequenced, highly expressing activated cells could have been over-represented, although no difference in activation and CD3 levels was found between groups. At VDJ recombination sites, type 1 diabetes patients had fewer insertions and more deleted nucleotides, which implies abnormalities in thymic rearrangement.

The entire isolated RNA was reverse transcribed using the High Capacity cDNA Reverse Transcription Kit, and thus expressed TCRB transcripts were sequenced. Naive, central memory and regulatory T cell samples underwent deep immunoSEQ sequencing, averaging approximately 3.5 million total reads per sample. Sorted cells were lysed in RLT buffer and RNA was extracted with DNase-treated RNeasy Micro or Mini kits, depending on cell number. To prevent cross-contamination, each cell subset was processed individually, whereas patient and healthy donor samples were processed jointly. The immunoSEQ multiplex PCR was used to amplify TCRB sequences from cDNA, yielding 87-bp fragments that span the CDR3 region. Amplicons were sequenced on the Illumina HiSeq platform. As for how the authors treated the data: PCR bias was computationally corrected using synthetic template baselines, reads within Hamming distance 2 were collapsed, and singletons that could not be merged were discarded. Reads were aligned against IMGT so that V, D and J genes, CDR3 length and insertions or deletions at six rearrangement sites could be assigned. Within each subset, clonotype counts were normalized to sorted cell number, after which true diversity and Gini coefficients were computed with the tcR R package. Repertoire sharing was quantified using the overlap coefficient calculated on TCRB nucleotide sequences. Sourced from immuneACCESS, this table was stored by TCRdb with only in-frame sequences that have V and J called. A share of the clones is absent; for the studies checked, an unresolved V gene accounts for under half, and the remainder has no known explanation. V and J calls and clone size come straight from that table; D and trimming were deduced from the DNA. This sample is represented by 300,000 to 400,000 clones; over 8.5% of them were singletons. Roughly 0.54% of the sample rests with the top ten.

This clone came up a few times. It lacks a known antigen. Base qualities are not provided; no much larger clone lies one nucleotide away. There are 14 amino acids in the CDR3, from cysteine to phenylalanine inclusive. Here the CDR3 DNA is all that survives: 42 bases in frame from base 1. Relative to germline, V is missing 5 bases and J is missing 8 bases, with 6 bases of the junction outside any gene match. CDR1 and CDR2 are read off the germline V gene as KGHSH and LQKENI. Each donor gave one peripheral blood draw, averaging approximately 120 mL, which was collected into heparinised tubes. A BD FACSAria II and a panel including CD45RO, CCR7, CD25, CD127, CD95 and CD27 were used to sort naive, central memory, regulatory and stem cell-like memory CD4+ T cells. Purity was above 98% for every sorted population. Right away, PBMCs were isolated by Lymphoprep density gradient centrifugation and were stained directly, with no culture step. So that batch effects would be minimized, each experiment stained and sorted samples in pairs, pairing one healthy donor with one patient.

The rearranged chain carries TRBV18 and TRBJ1-5, and 10 bases in between align with TRBD1. The sequenced sample consisted of central memory CD4+ T cells from blood. The receptor comes from a man aged 25-45 years with type 1 diabetes. The CDR3 is CASSRGTGVEPQHF. The nucleotide sequence is TGTGCCAGCTCAAGAGGGACAGGGGTAGAGCCCCAGCATTTT.